This T cell receptor beta chain was identified in a study of CD8+ T cells in alopecia areata. cDNA serving as the sequencing template came from extracted, reverse transcribed RNA. Assay: immunoSEQ multiplex PCR; the TCRdb copy retains only in-frame clones and omits some. This table holds around 86,000 clones, about 70% found once. The trim removed 8 bases at V and 3 bases at J, leaving 9 bases unmatched. The CDR3 covers 14 residues. The V gene's germline CDR1 is SEHNR and CDR2 FQNEAQ (reference sequence). Regarding treatment: oral pan-JAK inhibitor, 5-10 mg twice daily. PBMCs provided sorted CD4+ and CD8+ T cells.

The sample here was CD8+ T cells sorted from blood, taken between weeks 43 and 45, from a patient treated with tofacitinib. The sequence was collected from a human donor with alopecia areata. The chain couples TRBV7-9 to TRBJ1-2; 7 positions match TRBD1. CDR3 DNA: TGTGCCAGCGATGCTAAGGGGGCGGACTATGGCTACACCTTC. Encoded protein: CASDAKGADYGYTF.